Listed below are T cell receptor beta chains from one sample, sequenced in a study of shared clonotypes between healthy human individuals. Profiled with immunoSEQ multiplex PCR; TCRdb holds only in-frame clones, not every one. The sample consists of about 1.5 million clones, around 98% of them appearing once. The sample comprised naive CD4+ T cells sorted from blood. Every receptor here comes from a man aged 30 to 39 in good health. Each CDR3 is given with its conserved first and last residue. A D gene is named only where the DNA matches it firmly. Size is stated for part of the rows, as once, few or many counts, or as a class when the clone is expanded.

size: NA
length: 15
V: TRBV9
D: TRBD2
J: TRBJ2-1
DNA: TGTGCCAGCAGCGTACTAGCGGGAGGAGGCGATGAGCAGTTCTTC
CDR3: CASSVLAGGGDEQFF

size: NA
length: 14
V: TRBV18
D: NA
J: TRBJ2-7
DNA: TGTGCCAGCTCACCACCGTCCTCAACCTACGAGCAGTACTTC
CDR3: CASSPPSSTYEQYF

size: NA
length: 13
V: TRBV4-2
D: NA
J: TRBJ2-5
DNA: TGTGCCAGCAGCCGCGCAGGGGAGGAGACCCAGTACTTC
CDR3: CASSRAGEETQYF

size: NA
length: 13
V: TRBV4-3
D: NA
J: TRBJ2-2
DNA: TGCGCCAGCAGCCAAGATCTGACACCGGAGCTGTTTTTT
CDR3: CASSQDLTPELFF

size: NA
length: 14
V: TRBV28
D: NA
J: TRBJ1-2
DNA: TGTGCCTCCATTTACCGGGGGCAAGACTATGGCTACACCTTC
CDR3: CASIYRGQDYGYTF

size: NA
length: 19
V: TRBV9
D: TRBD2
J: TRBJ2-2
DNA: TGTGCCAGCAGCGTAGTCCCGGGACTAGCGGGAGGGCTCGACGGGGAGCTGTTTTTT
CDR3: CASSVVPGLAGGLDGELFF

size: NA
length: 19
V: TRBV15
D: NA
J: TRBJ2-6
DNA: TGTGCCACCAGCGCCAGGCGGTCAGGGGCTTCCTTTGGGGCCAACGTCCTGACTTTC
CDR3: CATSARRSGASFGANVLTF

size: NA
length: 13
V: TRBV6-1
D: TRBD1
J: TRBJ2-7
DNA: TGTGCCAGCAGGACGACAGGGTCCTACGAGCAGTACTTC
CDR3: CASRTTGSYEQYF

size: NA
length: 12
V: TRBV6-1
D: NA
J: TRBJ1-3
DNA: TGTGCCAGCAGCGATCAACTAAACACCATATATTTT
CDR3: CASSDQLNTIYF

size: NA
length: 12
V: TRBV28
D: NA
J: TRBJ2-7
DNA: TGTGCCAGCCGCAGAGACAGCCACGAGCAGTACTTC
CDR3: CASRRDSHEQYF

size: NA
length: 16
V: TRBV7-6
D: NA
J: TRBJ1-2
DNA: TGTGCCAGCAGCCCCTTTTCTAGGGGGTTACAACATGGCTACACCTTC
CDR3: CASSPFSRGLQHGYTF

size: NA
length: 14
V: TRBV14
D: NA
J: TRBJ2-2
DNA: TGTGCCAGCAGCCAAGATGTGGGCACCGGGGAGCTGTTTTTT
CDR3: CASSQDVGTGELFF

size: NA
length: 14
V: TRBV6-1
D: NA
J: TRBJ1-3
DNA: TGTGCCAGCAGAGTCGGGCAGGGTGGAAACACCATATATTTT
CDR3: CASRVGQGGNTIYF

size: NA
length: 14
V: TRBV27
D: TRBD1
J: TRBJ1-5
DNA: TGTGCCAGCAGCCTGGGACAGGGGATACAGCCCCAGCATTTT
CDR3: CASSLGQGIQPQHF

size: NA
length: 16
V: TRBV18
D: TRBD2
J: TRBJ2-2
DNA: TGTGCCAGCTCACCGCTAGCGGGGGCGAACACCGGGGAGCTGTTTTTT
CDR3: CASSPLAGANTGELFF

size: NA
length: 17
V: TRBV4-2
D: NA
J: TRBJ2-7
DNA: TGTGCCAGCAGCCAAGCATCCGGGACAACCGTATTTGAGGAGCAGTACTTC
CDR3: CASSQASGTTVFEEQYF

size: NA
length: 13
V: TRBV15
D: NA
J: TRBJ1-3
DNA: TGTGCCACTAGAGAAGGGGCTGGAAACACCATATATTTT
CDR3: CATREGAGNTIYF

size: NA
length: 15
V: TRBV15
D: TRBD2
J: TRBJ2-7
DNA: TGTGCCACCAGCCCTTCCGGGACTAGCCCCTACGAGCAGTACTTC
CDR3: CATSPSGTSPYEQYF

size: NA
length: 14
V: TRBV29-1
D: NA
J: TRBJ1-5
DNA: TGCAGCGTTGGGGGCGGGCATGGCAATCAGCCCCAGCATTTT
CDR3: CSVGGGHGNQPQHF

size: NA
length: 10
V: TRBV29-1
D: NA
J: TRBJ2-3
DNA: TGCAGCGTTGATCCCCTTCAAGGGTATTTT
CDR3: CSVDPLQGYF

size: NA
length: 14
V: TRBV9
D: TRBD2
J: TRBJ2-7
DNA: TGTGCCAGCAGCGTTCGAGCGGGAGCCTACGAGCAGTACTTC
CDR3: CASSVRAGAYEQYF

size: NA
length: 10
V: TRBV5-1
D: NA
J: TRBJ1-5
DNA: TGCGCCAGCGGGATCGAGGCCCAGCATTTT
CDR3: CASGIEAQHF

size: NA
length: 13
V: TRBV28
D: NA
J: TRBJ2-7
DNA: TGTGCCAGCAGAGAAAGCGCAACCTACGAGCAGTACTTC
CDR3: CASRESATYEQYF

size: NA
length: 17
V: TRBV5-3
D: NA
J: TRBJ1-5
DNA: TGTGCCAGAAGCTTGGCCAAAGGGGTGAATAGCAATCAGCCCCAGCATTTT
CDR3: CARSLAKGVNSNQPQHF

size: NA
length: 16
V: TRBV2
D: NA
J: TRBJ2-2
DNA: TGTGCCAGCAGTGAAGCGTCCGGGGCCCCCACCGGGGAGCTGTTTTTT
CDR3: CASSEASGAPTGELFF

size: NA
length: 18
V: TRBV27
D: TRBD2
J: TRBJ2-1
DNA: TGTGCCAGCAGCCCGGGACTAGCGGTTCCTTTCTCCTACAATGAGCAGTTCTTC
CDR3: CASSPGLAVPFSYNEQFF

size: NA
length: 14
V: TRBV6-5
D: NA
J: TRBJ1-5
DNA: TGTGCCAGCAGTTGGGGTCAGGGAAATCAGCCCCAGCATTTT
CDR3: CASSWGQGNQPQHF

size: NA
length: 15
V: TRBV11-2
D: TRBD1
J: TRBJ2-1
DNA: TGTGCCAGCAGCCAAGAACAGGGGGCTTACAATGAGCAGTTCTTC
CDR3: CASSQEQGAYNEQFF

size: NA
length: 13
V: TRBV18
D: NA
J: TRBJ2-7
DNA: TGTGCCAGCTCAGCAGGGATCCTGGACGAGCAGTACTTC
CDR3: CASSAGILDEQYF

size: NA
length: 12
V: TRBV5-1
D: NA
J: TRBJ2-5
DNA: TGCGCCAGCAGCCCGTCACAAGAGACCCAGTACTTC
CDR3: CASSPSQETQYF

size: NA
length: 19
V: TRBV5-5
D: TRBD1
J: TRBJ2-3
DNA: TGTGCCAGCAGCCCGACAATTGCTACGGGACAGGGCTTTACAGATACGCAGTATTTT
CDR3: CASSPTIATGQGFTDTQYF

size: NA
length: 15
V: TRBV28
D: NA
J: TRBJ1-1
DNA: TGTGCCAGCAGTTCTACAGGGTGGCTTGATACTGAAGCTTTCTTT
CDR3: CASSSTGWLDTEAFF

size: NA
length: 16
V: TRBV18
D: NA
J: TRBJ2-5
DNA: TGTGCCAGCTACCCCGACGGGCGGGCACTCCAAGAGACCCAGTACTTC
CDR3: CASYPDGRALQETQYF

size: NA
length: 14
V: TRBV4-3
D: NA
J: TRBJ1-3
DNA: TGCGCCAGCAGCCAAAGGTCCGGGGGAAACACCATATATTTT
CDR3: CASSQRSGGNTIYF

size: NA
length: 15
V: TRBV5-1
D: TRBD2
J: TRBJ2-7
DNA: TGCGCCAGCAGCTTGGGACTAGCGGGGTCCTACGAGCAGTACTTC
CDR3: CASSLGLAGSYEQYF

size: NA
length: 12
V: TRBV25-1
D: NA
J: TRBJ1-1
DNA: TGTGCCAGCAGTGAATCAGGCACTGAAGCTTTCTTT
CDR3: CASSESGTEAFF

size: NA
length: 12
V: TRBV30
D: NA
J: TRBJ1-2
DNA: TGTGCCTGGAGTGTTGGGCTGTATGGCTACACCTTC
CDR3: CAWSVGLYGYTF

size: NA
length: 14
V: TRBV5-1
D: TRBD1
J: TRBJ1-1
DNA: TGCGCCAGCACCGCGGGACAGACGAACACTGAAGCTTTCTTT
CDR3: CASTAGQTNTEAFF

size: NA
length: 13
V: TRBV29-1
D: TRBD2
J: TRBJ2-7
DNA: TGCAGCGCATCAGCGGGATTTGGGTACGAGCAGTACTTC
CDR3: CSASAGFGYEQYF

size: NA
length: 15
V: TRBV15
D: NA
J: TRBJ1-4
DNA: TGTGCCACCAGCAGAGATGCCAAGGGGAATGAAAAACTGTTTTTT
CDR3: CATSRDAKGNEKLFF

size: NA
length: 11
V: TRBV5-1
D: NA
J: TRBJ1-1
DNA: TGCGCCAGCAGCCCGTCCACTGAAGCTTTCTTT
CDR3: CASSPSTEAFF

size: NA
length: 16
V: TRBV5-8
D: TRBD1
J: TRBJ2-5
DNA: TGTGCCAGCAGCTTTGGGGGGACAGGGTACCAAGAGACCCAGTACTTC
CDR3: CASSFGGTGYQETQYF

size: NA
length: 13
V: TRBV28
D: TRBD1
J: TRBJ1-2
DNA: TGTGCCAGCAAGGAACAGGGGGCCTATGGCTACACCTTC
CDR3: CASKEQGAYGYTF

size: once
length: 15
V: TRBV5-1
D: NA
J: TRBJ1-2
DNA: TGCGCCAGCAGCAGCGGGGCTAACTCTTCGTATGGCTACACCTTC
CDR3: CASSSGANSSYGYTF

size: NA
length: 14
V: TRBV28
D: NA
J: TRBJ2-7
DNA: TGTGCCAGCAGGTGGGGTCCAGGGGCCTACGAGCAGTACTTC
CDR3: CASRWGPGAYEQYF

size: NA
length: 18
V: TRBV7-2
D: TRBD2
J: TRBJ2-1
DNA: TGTGCCAGCAGCTTAGGTCGTTGGGGCGGGAGGAATGAGAATGAGCAGTTCTTC
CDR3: CASSLGRWGGRNENEQFF